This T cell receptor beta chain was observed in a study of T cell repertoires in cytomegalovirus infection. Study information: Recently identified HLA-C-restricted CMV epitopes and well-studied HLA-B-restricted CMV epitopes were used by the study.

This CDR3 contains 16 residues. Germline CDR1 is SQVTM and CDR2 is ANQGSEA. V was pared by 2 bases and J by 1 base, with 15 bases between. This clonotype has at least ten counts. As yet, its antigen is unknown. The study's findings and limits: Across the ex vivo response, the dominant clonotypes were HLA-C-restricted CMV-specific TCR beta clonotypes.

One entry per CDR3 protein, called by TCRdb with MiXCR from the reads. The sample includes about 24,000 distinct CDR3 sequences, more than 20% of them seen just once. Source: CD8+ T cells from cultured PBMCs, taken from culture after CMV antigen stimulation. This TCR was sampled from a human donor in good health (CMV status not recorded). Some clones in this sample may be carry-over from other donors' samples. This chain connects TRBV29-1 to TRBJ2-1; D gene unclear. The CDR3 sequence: CSVEHNTRKSYNEQFF. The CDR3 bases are TGCAGCGTTGAACATAATACCAGGAAGTCCTACAATGAGCAGTTCTTC.